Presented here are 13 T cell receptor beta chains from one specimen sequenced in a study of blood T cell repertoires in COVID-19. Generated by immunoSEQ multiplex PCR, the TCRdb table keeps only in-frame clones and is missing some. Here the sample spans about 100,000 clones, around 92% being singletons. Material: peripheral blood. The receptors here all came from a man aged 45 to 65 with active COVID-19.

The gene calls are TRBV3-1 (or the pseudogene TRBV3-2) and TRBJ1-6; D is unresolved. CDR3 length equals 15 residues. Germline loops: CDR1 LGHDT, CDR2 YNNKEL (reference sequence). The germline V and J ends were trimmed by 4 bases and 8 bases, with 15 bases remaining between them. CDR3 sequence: CASSRVREGDSPLHF. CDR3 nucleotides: TGTGCCAGCAGCCGGGTACGAGAGGGTGATTCACCCCTCCACTTT.

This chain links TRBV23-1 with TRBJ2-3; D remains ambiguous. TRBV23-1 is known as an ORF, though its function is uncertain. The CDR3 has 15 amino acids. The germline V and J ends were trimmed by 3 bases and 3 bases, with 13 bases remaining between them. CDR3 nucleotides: TGCGCCAGCAGTCAGCCTGGCTTGAAAACAGATACGCAGTATTTT. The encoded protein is CASSQPGLKTDTQYF.

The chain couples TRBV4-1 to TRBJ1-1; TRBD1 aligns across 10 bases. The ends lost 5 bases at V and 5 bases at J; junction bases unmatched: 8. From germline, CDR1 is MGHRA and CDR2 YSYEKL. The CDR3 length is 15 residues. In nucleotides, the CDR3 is TGCGCCAGCAGCGCCGGACAGGGGGGGATGACTGAAGCTTTCTTT. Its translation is CASSAGQGGMTEAFF.

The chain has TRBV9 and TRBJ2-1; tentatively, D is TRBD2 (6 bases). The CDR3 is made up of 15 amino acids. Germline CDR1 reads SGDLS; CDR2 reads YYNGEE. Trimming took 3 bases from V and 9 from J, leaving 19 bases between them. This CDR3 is CASSAGEPSLGEQFF. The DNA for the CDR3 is TGTGCCAGCAGCGCGGGGGAGCCTTCCTTAGGTGAGCAGTTCTTC.

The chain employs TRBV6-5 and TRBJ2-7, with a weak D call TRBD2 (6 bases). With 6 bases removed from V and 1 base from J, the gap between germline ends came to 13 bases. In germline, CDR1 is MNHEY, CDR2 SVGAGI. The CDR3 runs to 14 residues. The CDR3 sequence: CASRPGLPSYEQYF. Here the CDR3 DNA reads TGTGCCAGCAGGCCGGGACTCCCTTCCTACGAGCAGTACTTC.

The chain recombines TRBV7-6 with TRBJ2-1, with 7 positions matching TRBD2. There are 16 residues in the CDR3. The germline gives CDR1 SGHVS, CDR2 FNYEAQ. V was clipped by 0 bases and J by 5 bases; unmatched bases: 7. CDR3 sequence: CASSLATAGTHNEQFF. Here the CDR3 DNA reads TGTGCCAGCAGCTTAGCCACAGCGGGAACCCACAATGAGCAGTTCTTC.

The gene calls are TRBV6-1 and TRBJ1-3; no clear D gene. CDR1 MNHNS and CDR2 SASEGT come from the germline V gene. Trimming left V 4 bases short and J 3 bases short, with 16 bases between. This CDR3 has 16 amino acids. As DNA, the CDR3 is TGTGCCAGCAGTGGTGGGTCTGAGGGCGGTGGAAACACCATATATTTT. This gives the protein CASSGGSEGGGNTIYF.

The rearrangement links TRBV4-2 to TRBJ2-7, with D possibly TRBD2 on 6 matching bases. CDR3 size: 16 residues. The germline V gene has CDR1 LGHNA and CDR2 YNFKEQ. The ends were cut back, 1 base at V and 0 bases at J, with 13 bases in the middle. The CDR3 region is CASSQGSGLRSYEQYF. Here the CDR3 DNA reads TGTGCCAGCAGCCAAGGAAGCGGGCTTCGCTCCTACGAGCAGTACTTC.

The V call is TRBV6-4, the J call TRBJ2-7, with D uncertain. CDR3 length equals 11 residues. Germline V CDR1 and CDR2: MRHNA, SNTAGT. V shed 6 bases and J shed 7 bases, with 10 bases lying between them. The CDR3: CASSDLVEQYF. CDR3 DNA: TGTGCCAGCAGCGACCTCGTAGAGCAGTACTTC.

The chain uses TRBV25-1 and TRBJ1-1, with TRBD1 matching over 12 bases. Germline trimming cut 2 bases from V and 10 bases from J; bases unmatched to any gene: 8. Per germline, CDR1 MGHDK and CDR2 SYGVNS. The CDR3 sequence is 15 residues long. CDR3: CASSEAGTGGSRAFF. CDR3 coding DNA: TGTGCCAGCAGTGAAGCAGGGACAGGGGGCTCGAGAGCTTTCTTT.

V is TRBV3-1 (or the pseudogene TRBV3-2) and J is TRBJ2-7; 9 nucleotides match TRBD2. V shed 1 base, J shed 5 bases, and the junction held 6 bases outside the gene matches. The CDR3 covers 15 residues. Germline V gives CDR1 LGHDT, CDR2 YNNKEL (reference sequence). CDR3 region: CASSQAFQRGDEQYF. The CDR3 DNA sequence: TGTGCCAGCAGCCAAGCTTTCCAGCGGGGGGACGAGCAGTACTTC.

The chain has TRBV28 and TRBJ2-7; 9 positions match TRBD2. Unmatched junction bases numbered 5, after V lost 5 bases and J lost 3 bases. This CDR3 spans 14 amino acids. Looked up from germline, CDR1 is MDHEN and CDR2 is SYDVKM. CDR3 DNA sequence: TGTGCCAGCAGTCCCGGGACTAGCAACTACGAGCAGTACTTC. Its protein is CASSPGTSNYEQYF.

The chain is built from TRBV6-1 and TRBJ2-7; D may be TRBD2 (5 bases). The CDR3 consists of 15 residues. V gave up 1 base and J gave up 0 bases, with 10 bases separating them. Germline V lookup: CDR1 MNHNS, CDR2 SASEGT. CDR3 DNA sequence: TGTGCCAGCAGTGAAGTCCCGGGATACTCCTACGAGCAGTACTTC. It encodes CASSEVPGYSYEQYF.